The 9 T cell receptor beta chains presented below share a single source sample, sequenced in a study of T cell responses to AZD1222 COVID-19 vaccine. The protocol was immunoSEQ multiplex PCR, while the TCRdb copy is restricted to in-frame clones and leaves out a portion. The table lists about 150,000 clones, 90% of them singletons. Sequenced here: peripheral blood, sampled on day 0 of AZD1222 vaccination. The receptors here all came from an adult in good health.

J is TRBJ2-1 and V is TRBV9; 7 bases align to TRBD1. The V gene's germline CDR1 is SGDLS and CDR2 YYNGEE. Trimming removed 7 bases from V and 3 bases from J; junction bases left unmatched: 4. CDR3 size: 13 residues. CDR3 DNA sequence: TGTGCCAGCTCGACAGGGAGCTACAATGAGCAGTTCTTC. Its protein is CASSTGSYNEQFF.

The V and J genes are TRBV27 and TRBJ1-1; 8 nucleotides agree with TRBD1. The V segment lost 2 bases and the J segment 5 bases; nucleotides outside the gene matches: 10. The CDR3 covers 16 residues. Germline CDR1 is MNHEY and CDR2 is SMNVEV (reference sequence). CDR3 sequence: CASSLAGGGWRTEAFF. The DNA of the CDR3 is TGTGCCAGCAGTTTAGCAGGGGGCGGATGGAGGACTGAAGCTTTCTTT.

The V gene is TRBV11-2, the J gene TRBJ1-1; D perhaps matches TRBD1 (6 bases). Trimming cost V 1 base and J 5 bases, with 17 bases left between them. CDR1 and CDR2 from the germline V gene are SGHAT and FQNNGV. The CDR3 covers 16 residues. CDR3 DNA: TGTGCCAGCAGCTTAGGGGTATGGGGGCTCGGGACTGAAGCTTTCTTT. Translation gives CASSLGVWGLGTEAFF.

In this sample, this clone turned up a few times. The gene calls are TRBV6-5 and TRBJ2-1; TRBD2 matches at 7 bases. This CDR3 region has 15 residues. V dropped 0 bases and J dropped 5; count of bases not matched to a gene: 4. Germline CDR1 MNHEY, CDR2 SVGAGI. The CDR3 sequence: CASSYSTSAHNEQFF. The CDR3 DNA reads TGTGCCAGCAGTTACTCCACTAGCGCCCACAATGAGCAGTTCTTC.

This clone was seen more than once but under ten times. This chain connects TRBV4-1 to TRBJ1-1; D call uncertain. From germline, CDR1 is MGHRA and CDR2 YSYEKL. This CDR3 has 15 amino acids. The V and J ends lost 4 bases and 1 base respectively, with 13 bases between them. The CDR3 region is CASSPVLAANTEAFF. The CDR3, as DNA: TGCGCCAGCAGCCCAGTTTTGGCGGCGAACACTGAAGCTTTCTTT.

This rearrangement joins TRBV28 to TRBJ2-7; weak D call: TRBD1 (6 bases). Germline V gene data show CDR1 as MDHEN and CDR2 as SYDVKM. The CDR3 length is 14 residues. With 5 bases removed from V and 5 bases from J, the gap between germline ends came to 16 bases. The CDR3 DNA is TGTGCCAGCAGTAACACGGACAGAATCCACGAGCAGTACTTC. The encoded protein is CASSNTDRIHEQYF.

Only one count was recorded for this clone. V and J are TRBV7-3 and TRBJ1-2; 11 positions agree with TRBD1. Germline V gene sequence: CDR1 SGHTA, CDR2 FQGTGA. This CDR3 has 15 amino acids. The J segment lost 8 bases and the V segment lost 4 bases, leaving 9 bases of the junction unmatched. CDR3 coding DNA: TGTGCCAGCAGCTGGGGACAGGGGGGCTCAGGCGGCTACACCTTC. As protein: CASSWGQGGSGGYTF.

The rearrangement links TRBV6-5 to TRBJ2-4, with D maybe TRBD1 (6 bases). Germline V gene lookup returns CDR1 MNHEY and CDR2 SVGAGI. This CDR3 contains 16 residues. V was cut by 4 bases and J by 1 base, with 14 bases left in between. Written as DNA, the CDR3 is TGTGCCAGCAGTTTCGGACAGTTTGGCGCCAAAAACATTCAGTACTTC. It is translated as CASSFGQFGAKNIQYF.

The V and J genes are TRBV19 and TRBJ2-7; 12 nucleotides agree with TRBD2. The germline V gene has CDR1 LNHDA and CDR2 SQIVND (reference sequence). V trimming: 4 bases; J trimming: 3 bases; junction bases outside the gene matches: 1. The CDR3 runs 14 residues. The CDR3 is CASSTTSGSYEQYF. The CDR3 DNA sequence: TGTGCCAGTAGTACGACTAGCGGGAGCTACGAGCAGTACTTC.